Presented here are 12 T cell receptor beta chains from one specimen sequenced in a study of cytomegalovirus exposure and HLA in healthy donors (dated by TCRdb to 2015 to 2018). The library was generated by the immunoSEQ multiplex PCR assay. TCRdb limited this immuneACCESS table to in-frame rearrangements with V and J called. A share of clones is missing; checked studies link under half to unresolved V genes, and the rest is unexplained. For this sample the table gives fewer than 350,000 clones, of which more than 75% were detected only once. Roughly 0.93% of the sample is held by the ten biggest clonotypes. Sequenced input: PBMCs. These receptors were taken from a young woman in good health and CMV-seronegative.

The J gene is TRBJ2-7, the V gene TRBV7-3, with 10 bases identical to TRBD2. The length of the CDR3 is 16 residues. Germline V lookup: CDR1 SGHTA, CDR2 FQGTGA. The V and J ends lost 2 bases and 7 bases, in that order; junction bases with no gene match: 11. The CDR3 DNA is TGTGCCAGCAGCTTACTAGCGGGAGCCACGTCTCGAGAGCAGTACTTC. This encodes CASSLLAGATSREQYF.

The V and J genes are TRBV7-2 and TRBJ2-7; D is undetermined. V was cut by 6 bases and J by 2 bases, with 11 bases left in between. Germline loops: CDR1 SGHTA, CDR2 FQGNSA. The CDR3 runs 13 residues. CDR3 loop: CASSSFGAYEQYF. The DNA of the CDR3 is TGTGCCAGCAGTTCGTTCGGAGCCTACGAGCAGTACTTC.

The V call is TRBV7-8, the J call TRBJ2-7; 11 bases are a match to TRBD2. The CDR3 contains 16 residues. Unmatched junction bases numbered 7, after V lost 4 bases and J lost 2 bases. The germline gives CDR1 SGHVS, CDR2 FQNEAQ. This CDR3 is CASSSSLAGGTYEQYF. In DNA form, the CDR3 reads TGTGCCAGCAGCTCCTCTTTAGCGGGAGGGACCTACGAGCAGTACTTC.

This clone has only a few counts. The chain joins TRBV5-1 to TRBJ1-2; possible D gene TRBD1, 6 bases. Trimming cost V 4 bases and J 6 bases, with 7 bases left between them. The CDR3 runs to 11 residues. Germline-derived CDR1 and CDR2 are SGHRS and YFSETQ. CDR3 DNA sequence: TGCGCCAGCAGCCGACAGGATGGCTACACCTTC. As protein: CASSRQDGYTF.

The chain is built from TRBV5-4 and TRBJ2-2, with D maybe TRBD1 (6 bases). The CDR3 is made up of 15 amino acids. Per germline, CDR1 SGHNT and CDR2 YYREEE (reference sequence). V was trimmed by 1 base and J by 4 bases, leaving 11 bases between them. The CDR3 DNA is TGTGCCAGCAGCTTGATTACAGGGACCACCGGGGAGCTGTTTTTT. Its protein is CASSLITGTTGELFF.

The chain is built from TRBV6-1 and TRBJ1-1; D perhaps matches TRBD1 (6 bases). CDR1 is MNHNS, CDR2 SASEGT, per germline. V lost 4 bases and J 4 bases, leaving 22 bases between the germline ends. CDR3 length equals 17 residues. The chain's CDR3 is CASSGRGRGYWATEAFF. As DNA, the CDR3 is TGTGCCAGCAGTGGCCGGGGGCGGGGGTATTGGGCCACTGAAGCTTTCTTT.

This clone has just a few counts. This chain joins TRBV6-4 and TRBJ2-2; 9 positions match TRBD2. The J segment lost 1 base and the V segment lost 3 bases, leaving 3 bases of the junction unmatched. Germline V gives CDR1 MRHNA, CDR2 SNTAGT. The CDR3 loop spans 16 amino acids. DNA of the CDR3: TGTGCCAGCAGTGAGCGACTAGCGGAGAACACCGGGGAGCTGTTTTTT. Protein sequence: CASSERLAENTGELFF.

V is TRBV5-6 and J is TRBJ1-1, with D unresolved. The V and J ends lost 0 bases and 0 bases respectively, with 6 bases between them. Germline values: CDR1 SGHDT, CDR2 YYEEEE. CDR3 size: 14 residues. This CDR3 reads CASSLDGLNTEAFF. CDR3 coding DNA: TGTGCCAGCAGCTTGGACGGTTTGAACACTGAAGCTTTCTTT.

The V call is TRBV13, the J call TRBJ2-7, with unresolved D. Germline assignment: CDR1 PRHDT and CDR2 FYEKMQ (reference sequence). The CDR3 totals 15 residues. V was trimmed by 5 bases and J by 6 bases, leaving 20 bases between them. Here the CDR3 reads CASSGQRSVGVEQYF. The CDR3 DNA reads TGTGCCAGCAGCGGCCAACGCTCTGTCGGAGTCGAGCAGTACTTC.

A word on this clone: One end of the junction is discordant with germline, which a read error may explain. This rearrangement joins TRBV5-1 to TRBJ2-5; D not resolved. The germline CDR1 and CDR2 sequences are SGHRS and YFSETQ. The CDR3 runs to 13 residues. The CDR3 here is CASSSSYQETQYF. In DNA, the CDR3 is TGCGCCAGCAGCTCATCGTACCAAGAGACTCAGTACTTC.

This clone was detected once. The rearrangement joins TRBV27 to TRBJ2-7; D is unresolved. Germline V gene lookup returns CDR1 MNHEY and CDR2 SMNVEV (reference sequence). V was cut by 3 bases and J by 2 bases, with 8 bases left in between. The CDR3 is 13 residues long. DNA for the CDR3: TGTGCCAGCAGTTTCCACGGAGCCTACGAGCAGTACTTC. This encodes CASSFHGAYEQYF.

In its sample, this clone was seen a few times. The chain uses TRBV12-1 and TRBJ2-3; the table assigns TRBD1, which was not confirmed against the DNA. TRBV12-1 is noted as a pseudogene. CDR3 size: 14 residues. The CDR3 sequence: CASSYGQGTDTQYF. The CDR3, as DNA: TGTGCCAGCAGCTACGGACAGGGGACAGATACGCAGTATTTT.